This T cell receptor (beta chain) was identified during a study of blood T cell repertoires in COVID-19. The wider study: Sources were T cells, B-cell-depleted T cells, or PBMCs; the material itself was cDNA or gDNA.

Per the study methods: Estimates of nucleated cell counts were drawn from the amplification of reference gene primers. The data were produced by immunoSEQ multiplex PCR, yet TCRdb's version contains in-frame clones alone and is incomplete. V, J and clone size were drawn from that table, and D and trimming were deduced from the DNA. The sample yields some 530,000 clones, less than 90% seen once. V trimming: 11 bases; J trimming: 5 bases; junction bases outside the gene matches: 9. The CDR3 is made up of 14 amino acids. Per the germline V gene, CDR1 is MNHNY and CDR2 is SVGAGI (reference sequence). Participants' own reports of clinical history determined their cohort assignment. What the recovered Cohort 3 donors had was two negative PCRs, clearance, or symptom resolution.

The specimen sequenced was PBMCs or T cells enriched from blood (not recorded which). V gene TRBV6-6 combines with J gene TRBJ1-6; 7 nucleotides agree with TRBD1. The sequence derives from a woman aged 55 to 70 who had recovered from COVID-19. CDR3 loop: CAYKPGTDNSPLHF. The CDR3 DNA sequence: TGTGCCTATAAGCCAGGGACAGATAATTCACCCCTCCACTTT.